This T cell receptor (beta chain) stems from a study of CD8 T cells in ankylosing spondylitis (dated by TCRdb to 2015 to 2018). Broadly, across the study: The study profiled T cell receptor beta repertoires in healthy donors and ankylosing spondylitis patients to find disease-linked TCR variants. The full study cohort was made up of approximately 27 ankylosing spondylitis patients and 108 healthy donors. Samples of peripheral blood were taken, and for ankylosing spondylitis patients, synovial fluid was collected as well. General conclusions and limits of the study: The disease-linked clones had a CD8+ phenotype and were found at relatively low frequencies in peripheral blood. Blood from ankylosing spondylitis patients appeared to be characterized by a TCR beta motif composed of several highly homologous amino acid variants. The disease-linked clones were reported to be significantly enriched in matched synovial fluid samples from ankylosing spondylitis patients. Some motif variants were previously reported in synovial fluid and blood of reactive arthritis patients, suggesting common disease-initiation mechanisms.

From a lookup of the germline V gene, CDR1 and CDR2 are KGHSH and LQKENI. The CDR3 runs 12 residues from the cysteine to the phenylalanine. The sequence is cut down to CDR3 DNA, 36 bases in frame from base 1. Cut back by 6 bases and 9 bases, the V and J ends lie 12 bases apart. Sequencing instrument: Illumina HiSeq 2500. TCR beta libraries were prepared by quantitative 5'-RACE with molecular barcodes. As for the authors' bioinformatics: A new computational method, built on a probabilistic model of VDJ rearrangement, was used to identify disease-linked TCR variants. In-frame beta chains were kept once TCRdb had trimmed the public reads at Q25 with fastp and called clones with MiXCR. Entries are consolidated by CDR3 protein sequence, retaining the most common genes and DNA. TCRdb's processing, not the authors' own work, is the source of the V and J calls. The sample table contains about 460,000 distinct CDR3 sequences; only one count was recorded for about 5.7% of them. In total, the top ten clones hold roughly 3.3% of the sample.

This clonotype has ten or more counts. It lacks a known antigen. Base qualities are missing; no much larger clone stands one base away. The rearranged segments are TRBV18 and TRBJ1-5, with the D gene call left open. The specimen sequenced was blood, either unsorted or a sorted T cell fraction (not recorded which). The receptor was isolated from a male donor with ankylosing spondylitis. CDR3 sequence: CASSPVLGPQHF. The base sequence is TGTGCCAGCTCCCCGGTTCTGGGGCCCCAGCATTTT.